This T cell receptor (beta chain) was observed in a study of molecular identifiers for immune sequencing clone quantification. Source material for naive CD8 libraries was about 19,000 to 1,000,000 sorted cells, with 10%, 30% or 50% RNA. TCRdb ran MiXCR on the PCR reads and lists one entry per CDR3 protein. The profile shows over 600,000 distinct CDR3 sequences, roughly 21% of them singletons. The germline V and J ends were trimmed by 5 bases and 4 bases, with 17 bases remaining between them. CDR1 is MNHNS, CDR2 SASEGT, per germline. This CDR3 is 15 amino acids long. The V gene is TRBV6-1, the J gene TRBJ2-5, with a weak D call TRBD2 (6 bases). The TCR originated in a human donor in good health. Some libraries in this study had Jurkat cell RNA spiked in. Sequencing was done on a sample of naive CD8+ T cells from blood, with Jurkat cell RNA spiked in. Regarding subset: FACS-sorted CD8+CD4-CCR7+CD45RA+ naive T cells. CDR3 DNA: TGTGCCAGCAGTTCCCCGGGAGTGGCCGGAGAGACCCAGTACTTC. Protein product: CASSSPGVAGETQYF.